The entry that follows covers one T cell receptor beta chain sequence. The antigen is unknown. Each CDR3 protein is one row after TCRdb ran MiXCR on the RT-PCR reads. The table lists about 500,000 distinct CDR3 sequences, approximately 16% of them singletons, with over 2.5% in the top ten. The data were taken from a study of response to subunit inactivated influenza vaccine. Whole-study findings and limits: New T cells are recruited in small numbers by each seasonal influenza vaccination, according to the authors' suggestion.

The CDR3 totals 17 residues. The germline V gene has CDR1 SGHRS and CDR2 YFSETQ. After removal of 4 bases from V and 1 base from J, the junction contained 11 bases not matched to a gene. Material: CD4+ T cells sorted from PBMCs, obtained roughly 24 months after vaccination. The chain carries TRBV5-1 and TRBJ2-7; 10 bases line up with TRBD2. The receptor comes from a man between 50 and 69 years old who received an inactivated influenza vaccine. As DNA, the CDR3 is TGCGCCAGCAGCCTAAACCCCGGGACTAGCGAATCCTACGAGCAGTACTTC. Translation gives CASSLNPGTSESYEQYF.